A single sample is the source of the 7 T cell receptor beta chains below, sequenced in a study of blood T cell repertoires in COVID-19. TCRdb's copy holds only in-frame clones and misses some; the assay was immunoSEQ multiplex PCR. The table records a few hundred thousand clones, 85% to 90% of them present only once. Sequenced sample: peripheral blood. The receptors derive from a woman aged 45-65 years with COVID-19, enrolled during active disease.

This clone was seen a handful of times. J is TRBJ2-7 and V is TRBV7-2, with TRBD2 matching over 12 bases. The CDR3 sequence is 16 residues long. Looked up from germline, CDR1 is SGHTA and CDR2 is FQGNSA. J was trimmed by 3 bases and V by 5 bases; bases with no gene match: 8. The DNA of the CDR3 is TGTGCCAGCAGCCCAGGGGGACTAGCGGGCCGCTACGAGCAGTACTTC. This sequence encodes CASSPGGLAGRYEQYF.

The CDR3 nucleotides are TGTGCCAGCAGCACTCGAGGAGAAGATACGCAGTATTTT. Amino acids: CASSTRGEDTQYF. The rearrangement uses TRBV7-2 and TRBJ2-3; no clear D gene. Germline CDR1 SGHTA, CDR2 FQGNSA. The CDR3 length is 13 residues. V was shortened by 5 bases and J by 5 bases, with 11 bases between the two germline ends.

The chain carries TRBV19 and TRBJ2-1; a weak D match, TRBD1 (6 bases). CDR1 and CDR2 (germline): LNHDA, SQIVND (reference sequence). The CDR3 length is 14 residues. V was cut by 5 bases and J by 10 bases, with 18 bases left in between. The CDR3 loop reads CASSPMALQGEQFF. DNA for the CDR3: TGTGCCAGTAGTCCGATGGCCCTCCAGGGGGAGCAGTTCTTC.

The chain links TRBV18 to TRBJ1-5, with a weak D call TRBD1 (6 bases). Trimming cost V 3 bases and J 0 bases, with 12 bases left between them. CDR1 is KGHSH and CDR2 is LQKENI in the germline V gene. This CDR3 comprises 16 residues. Here the CDR3 reads CASSPQGHNSNQPQHF. The CDR3 DNA is TGTGCCAGCTCACCCCAGGGACACAATAGCAATCAGCCCCAGCATTTT.

The J gene is TRBJ2-7, the V gene TRBV29-1, with 7 nucleotides matching TRBD2. The V segment lost 5 bases and the J segment 7 bases; nucleotides outside the gene matches: 11. The length of the CDR3 is 13 residues. CDR1 and CDR2 from the germline V gene are SQVTM and ANQGSEA. The CDR3 sequence: CSVLLANPWEQYF. The CDR3 DNA sequence: TGCAGCGTTCTACTAGCGAACCCATGGGAGCAGTACTTC.

This sequence joins TRBV25-1 and TRBJ1-2, with 7 bases that match TRBD1. Germline V lookup: CDR1 MGHDK, CDR2 SYGVNS. This CDR3 is 15 amino acids long. Trimming cost V 7 bases and J 0 bases; bases outside gene matches: 8. The DNA of the CDR3 is TGTGCCAGCACGCCTCCGGGACAGACTAACTATGGCTACACCTTC. The encoded protein is CASTPPGQTNYGYTF.

This chain uses TRBV5-1 with TRBJ2-7, with TRBD1 matching 8 bases. The CDR3 has 14 residues. V dropped 0 bases and J dropped 3; count of bases not matched to a gene: 2. Germline V gene data show CDR1 as SGHRS and CDR2 as YFSETQ. This CDR3 is CASSLAGQGYEQYF. The CDR3 DNA sequence: TGCGCCAGCAGCTTGGCTGGACAGGGCTACGAGCAGTACTTC.